One and the same sample provided the 28 T cell receptor beta chains below, sequenced in a study of monozygotic twins with inflammatory bowel disease. TCRdb re-called the 5' RACE reads; one entry per CDR3 protein, DNA not given. This sample contains fewer than 550,000 distinct CDR3 sequences. Material: blood. The source of these receptors is a human donor with ulcerative colitis or Crohn's disease, or a healthy co-twin of an affected twin (not recorded which).

CDR3 sequence reads: CSVEFWGSSGEQYF. The chain recombines TRBV29-1 with TRBJ2-7; the D call from TCRdb, TRBD1, cannot be confirmed without DNA. CDR3 size: 14 residues. CDR1 and CDR2 (germline): SQVTM, ANQGSEA.

This sequence joins TRBV12-3 or TRBV12-4 and TRBJ2-7; as DNA is missing, the TRBD1 call by TCRdb cannot be tested. This CDR3 contains 12 residues. This CDR3 reads CASTTPERKQYF.

This chain links TRBV19 with TRBJ1-2; TCRdb's assignment of TRBD1 cannot be checked, as there is no DNA. The CDR3 contains 14 residues. CDR1 and CDR2 from the germline V gene are LNHDA and SQIVND (reference sequence). The CDR3: CASSGRQGYYGYTF.

The chain employs TRBV20-1 and TRBJ2-3; absent DNA, TCRdb's TRBD2 call cannot be checked. This CDR3 contains 13 residues. Looked up from germline, CDR1 is DFQATT and CDR2 is SNEGSKA (reference sequence). The CDR3 loop is CSAGTALTDTQYF.

J is TRBJ2-1 and V is TRBV24-1. Germline V CDR1 and CDR2: KGHDR, SFDVKD. The CDR3 consists of 12 residues. The CDR3 spells CATSYLGNEQFF.

V and J are TRBV5-1 and TRBJ2-5; TCRdb indicates TRBD1, and absent DNA this call remains unverified. Germline V gives CDR1 SGHRS, CDR2 YFSETQ. This CDR3 is built from 17 residues. The CDR3 spells CASSQGITAPYQETQYF.

V gene TRBV29-1 combines with J gene TRBJ1-1. The germline CDR1 and CDR2 sequences are SQVTM and ANQGSEA. The CDR3 has 16 amino acids. The CDR3 loop reads CSAVPDGKGTNTEAFF.

V gene TRBV29-1 combines with J gene TRBJ2-4. Per the germline V gene, CDR1 is SQVTM and CDR2 is ANQGSEA. CDR3 size: 13 residues. The CDR3 reads CSVPDGAKNIQYF.

The chain carries TRBV3-1 and TRBJ2-5. The CDR3 has 12 residues. From germline, CDR1 is LGHDT and CDR2 YNNKEL (reference sequence). The CDR3 region is CASSHATETQYF.

The rearrangement links TRBV30 to TRBJ2-7. This CDR3 spans 12 amino acids. Per germline, CDR1 GTSNPN and CDR2 SVGIG (reference sequence). The CDR3 loop reads CAWSLRVYEQYF.

The gene calls are TRBV7-9 and TRBJ2-7. Germline lookup yields CDR1 SEHNR and CDR2 FQNEAQ (reference sequence). The CDR3 is made up of 13 amino acids. The CDR3 sequence is CASSFPDGRNPHF.

This sequence joins TRBV7-9 and TRBJ2-7; TCRdb selects TRBD2, and the lack of DNA leaves this call unchecked. This CDR3 has 15 residues. Germline V gene data show CDR1 as SEHNR and CDR2 as FQNEAQ (reference sequence). Here the CDR3 reads CASSMGLAGGDEQYF.

The V and J genes are TRBV5-6 and TRBJ2-2; lacking DNA, the TRBD1 call made by TCRdb goes unchecked. In germline, CDR1 is SGHDT, CDR2 YYEEEE. The CDR3 extends over 16 amino acids. The CDR3 loop is CASSLYEGAGTGELFF.

The chain has TRBV30 and TRBJ1-6. This CDR3 is 13 amino acids long. Germline CDR1 is GTSNPN and CDR2 is SVGIG (reference sequence). CDR3 sequence: CAWRRQVTSPLHF.

The J gene is TRBJ2-7, the V gene TRBV3-1. CDR1 LGHDT and CDR2 YNNKEL come from the germline V gene (reference sequence). This CDR3 contains 14 residues. The CDR3 reads CASSQPQRDSEQYF.

The V gene is TRBV24-1, the J gene TRBJ2-1; lacking DNA, the TRBD2 call made by TCRdb goes unchecked. Looked up from germline, CDR1 is KGHDR and CDR2 is SFDVKD. CDR3 size: 15 residues. CDR3 sequence: CATSDPPGGVHEQFF.

The chain joins TRBV29-1 to TRBJ2-2; the TCRdb call, TRBD1, lacks DNA for checking. The germline gives CDR1 SQVTM, CDR2 ANQGSEA. This CDR3 is 14 amino acids long. This chain's CDR3 is CSVEATGSPGELFF.

The CDR3 sequence: CASSATGGGQPQHF. The chain has TRBV7-2 and TRBJ1-5; absent DNA, TCRdb's TRBD1 call cannot be checked. The CDR3 loop spans 14 amino acids. Germline CDR1 reads SGHTA; CDR2 reads FQGNSA.

CDR3 loop: CSVAGTGTPASNQPQHF. The rearrangement links TRBV29-1 to TRBJ1-5; the D gene TCRdb calls, TRBD1, cannot be checked with no DNA. The CDR3 runs 17 residues. CDR1 is SQVTM and CDR2 is ANQGSEA in the germline V gene.

The J gene is TRBJ1-2, the V gene TRBV18; TCRdb designates TRBD1, a call that cannot be tested without DNA. Germline V lookup: CDR1 KGHSH, CDR2 LQKENI. The CDR3 spans 14 residues. CDR3: CASGRDSSNYGYTF.

V is TRBV4-2 and J is TRBJ2-2. Germline V gene sequence: CDR1 LGHNA, CDR2 YNFKEQ. The CDR3 is 16 residues long. CDR3 sequence: CASSPQNIANTGELFF.

This rearrangement joins TRBV20-1 to TRBJ2-1; the D gene TCRdb calls, TRBD1, cannot be checked with no DNA. There are 14 residues in the CDR3. The germline gives CDR1 DFQATT, CDR2 SNEGSKA (reference sequence). CDR3 amino acids: CSAARQGPYNEQFF.

The CDR3 loop reads CASQARSMAHEQYF. The chain recombines TRBV2 with TRBJ2-7; TCRdb's D call of TRBD2 is untestable without DNA. This CDR3 region has 14 residues. Looked up from germline, CDR1 is SNHLY and CDR2 is FYNNEI.

The chain recombines TRBV7-3 with TRBJ2-1; the TCRdb call, TRBD1, lacks DNA for checking. The CDR3 is 15 residues long. CDR1 and CDR2 from the germline V gene are SGHTA and FQGTGA. The CDR3 region is CASSPSAGGHNEQFF. Based on the CDR3 plus reference TRBV7-3 and TRBJ2-1, the full variable domain is GAGVSQTPSNKVTEKGKYVELRCDPISGHTALYWYRQSLGQGPEFLIYFQGTGAADDSGLPNDRFFAVRPEGSVSTLKIQRTERGDSAVYLCASSPSAGGHNEQFFGPGTRLTVL.

The V gene is TRBV2, the J gene TRBJ2-6; there is no DNA to check the TCRdb D call of TRBD1. From germline, CDR1 is SNHLY and CDR2 FYNNEI. There are 17 residues in the CDR3. This chain's CDR3 is CASTGRQRAPGANVLTF. Based on the CDR3 plus reference TRBV2 and TRBJ2-6, the full variable domain is EPEVTQTPSHQVTQMGQEVILRCVPISNHLYFYWYRQILGQKVEFLVSFYNNEISEKSEIFDDQFSVERPDGSNFTLKIRSTKLEDSAMYFCASTGRQRAPGANVLTFGAGSRLTVL.

The chain combines TRBV5-1 with TRBJ2-7; without DNA, the TCRdb call of TRBD1 cannot be checked. This CDR3 contains 13 residues. Germline V CDR1 and CDR2: SGHRS, YFSETQ. The chain's CDR3 is CASSSGTTGEQYF.

The chain links TRBV7-6 to TRBJ2-3; no DNA is available, so the TRBD1 call from TCRdb remains unchecked. CDR3 length equals 16 residues. Looked up from germline, CDR1 is SGHVS and CDR2 is FNYEAQ. CDR3 residues: CASSLVETGGMNTQYF. Full variable domain (outside the CDR3, taken from reference TRBV7-6 and TRBJ2-3): GAGVSQSPRYKVTKRGQDVALRCDPISGHVSLYWYRQALGQGPEFLTYFNYEAQQDKSGLPNDRFSAERPEGSISTLTIQRTEQRDSAMYRCASSLVETGGMNTQYFGPGTRLTVL.

The gene calls are TRBV11-2 and TRBJ2-3; TCRdb's D call of TRBD1 is untestable without DNA. The germline CDR1 and CDR2 sequences are SGHAT and FQNNGV. This CDR3 has 14 amino acids. CDR3 sequence: CASSTRQVPDTQYF.